This T cell receptor beta chain was obtained from a study of T cell responses to AZD1222 COVID-19 vaccine (dated by TCRdb to about 2021). A note on the overall study: AZD1222 recipients whose second dose came at about 4 weeks and those whose second dose came at about 12 weeks were combined into one group, since spike-specific TCR depth and breadth did not differ between the two schedules. TCR sequencing covered more than 230 trial participants: roughly 200 given two doses of AZD1222 and 26 given two doses of MenACWY control vaccine. Trial participants were enrolled into age subgroups of 18-55, 56-69 and 70-plus years, which contained about 150, 27 and 61 TCR-sequenced participants, respectively. Overall study outcomes, separate from this receptor: Most participants were white British and females outnumbered males, and the authors suggested that clonal diversity may have been underestimated. Conclusions about previously exposed vaccinees are limited because only six or seven AZD1222 recipients were SARS-CoV-2 seropositive at baseline. CD4 TCRs associated with the vaccine covered the entire spike protein, and the dominant responses were in regions 160-218 and 743-854. In the small 56-69-year group, the increase in depth fell short of significance, most likely because of low power. No day 14 peak-response samples were available, so repertoires were characterized only after the peak T cell response. Nearly half of unique spike-specific TCRs reportedly recognized epitopes outside regions mutated in the B.1.351 and B.1.1.7 variants. Spike-specific TCR breadth and depth rose significantly after two AZD1222 doses compared with day 0 and with MenACWY recipients.

Only one count was recorded for this clone. Its antigen is currently not known. No base qualities exist here, and no much larger clone lies one base off it. The time point label of this sample denotes: baseline before first vaccination. Vaccinee samples came from UK trials COV001 and COV002, including a single-blind randomized controlled phase 2/3 trial of AZD1222 (ChAdOx1 nCoV-19) in healthy adults. Trial participant PBMC samples were collected at day 0 and day 28 after the second dose for TCRbeta chain sequencing. Based on the germline V gene, the CDR1 and CDR2 sequences are SGHNT and YENEEA. Trimming at the junction amounts to 1 base on V and 3 bases on J, and the germline ends lie 14 bases apart. The CDR3 runs 16 residues from the cysteine to the phenylalanine. Only the CDR3 DNA is retained, 48 bases long and in frame from the first base. The CDR3 regions of human TCRbeta chains were analyzed by immunosequencing. In the source study's methods: Repertoire TCRs were matched against a reference library of SARS-CoV-2-specific TCRs generated with the MIRA antigen-specificity platform. Breadth was defined as the fraction of unique TCRs that were SARS-CoV-2-associated. Depth was defined as the fraction of total T cells that were SARS-CoV-2-associated. Each spike-specific TCR was assigned to its reactive spike region and to a CD4 or CD8 class using the MIRA data. Log10-transformed breadth and depth values were compared by one-way ANOVA with Sidak's multiple comparisons tests. TCRdb took this table from immuneACCESS and kept in-frame rearrangements with V and J called. Such tables lack part of the clones; where checked against another copy, unresolved V genes explain under half of the gap, and the rest is unexplained. The V and J calls and clone size were taken over from that table, and D and trimming were inferred from the DNA. Present in this sample are tens of thousands of clones, around nine tenths of which were seen just once. The ten most abundant clones make up 15% to 20% of the sample.

The sample in question was peripheral blood, obtained on day 0 of AZD1222 vaccination. The sequence links TRBV11-3 to TRBJ2-3, with TRBD1 as a weak D call on 6 bases. The receptor's source is an adult in good health. The CDR3 region: CASSLGTTGPTDTQYF. At the DNA level, the sequence is TGTGCCAGCAGCTTAGGAACGACAGGTCCGACAGATACGCAGTATTTT.